The sequence of this T cell receptor beta chain was determined in a study of control samples from healthy donors and cancer patients. Some clones are missing from TCRdb's copy, which holds only in-frame ones; the method was immunoSEQ multiplex PCR. In the table there are 90,000 or so clones, 85% to 90% of which are singletons. CDR1 and CDR2 (germline): MGHRA, YSYEKL. Trimming stripped 5 bases from V and 2 bases from J, with 19 bases between. The CDR3 is made up of 17 amino acids. The TCR was taken from a woman aged 60-75 years in good health. The rearrangement links TRBV4-1 to TRBJ1-5; the D gene is possibly TRBD1 (5 bases). The material sequenced was blood. CDR3: CASSAPQKGVGNQPQHF. For the CDR3, the DNA is TGCGCCAGCAGCGCCCCTCAAAAAGGGGTAGGCAATCAGCCCCAGCATTTT.